This is a list of T cell receptor beta chains from one sample in a study of blood T cell repertoires in COVID-19. The data were produced by immunoSEQ multiplex PCR, yet TCRdb's version contains in-frame clones alone and is incomplete. The table has about 210,000 clones, over 70% seen once. The sequenced material came from peripheral blood. The origin of the receptors is a man aged 45-65 years with active or convalescent COVID-19. Each CDR3 is given with its conserved first and last residue. Each record gives: D gene, J gene, V gene, clone size, CDR3 DNA, CDR3 protein. The D gene is left open where the match is weak. Size is stated for part of the rows, as once, few or many counts, or as a class when the clone is expanded.

- | TRBJ2-3 | TRBV7-2 | - | TGTGCCAGCAGCTTAGGAGGGTTCACATCCACAGATACGCAGTATTTT | CASSLGGFTSTDTQYF
TRBD2 | TRBJ2-5 | TRBV4-1 | - | TGCGCCAGCAGCCAAGGGAGCGGGGCCACCCAAGAGACCCAGTACTTC | CASSQGSGATQETQYF
TRBD1 | TRBJ1-1 | TRBV2 | - | TGTGCCAGCAACCTGGGGTACAGGGGGCTTGATGAAGCTTTCTTT | CASNLGYRGLDEAFF
- | TRBJ2-1 | TRBV15 | - | TGTGCCACCAGCAGAGAACAGGTCTCCTACAATGAGCAGTTCTTC | CATSREQVSYNEQFF
- | TRBJ2-1 | TRBV2 | - | TGTGCCAGCAGTGATATCCCATCGAGCTCCTACAATGAGCAGTTCTTC | CASSDIPSSSYNEQFF
- | TRBJ1-6 | TRBV5-4 | - | TGTGCCAGCAGCCGACCATTTTCAGGGGACGTTGGTTCACCCCTCCACTTT | CASSRPFSGDVGSPLHF
TRBD1 | TRBJ2-5 | TRBV6-5 | once | TGTGCCAGCAGTTACTACGGGACAGGGGTAGAGACCCAGTACTTC | CASSYYGTGVETQYF
- | TRBJ2-3 | TRBV10-3 | - | TGTGCCATCAGTGATAGTAAGGGGACAACCTCTAGCACAGATACGCAGTATTTT | CAISDSKGTTSSTDTQYF
- | TRBJ1-6 | TRBV14 | - | TGTGCCAGCAGCCAAGCTCCCACAGGCCGGCTTCACTTT | CASSQAPTGRLHF
TRBD2 | TRBJ2-7 | TRBV28 | - | TGTGCCAGCAGTTCCCCGACTAGCGGCTACGAGCAGTACTTC | CASSSPTSGYEQYF
TRBD1 | TRBJ1-2 | TRBV19 | few | TGTGCCAGTAGTATTGGACAGGTGGGAAGTGGCTACACCTTC | CASSIGQVGSGYTF
- | TRBJ1-2 | TRBV7-9 | - | TGTGCCAGCAGCTTACTTCAGAATAACTATGGCTACACCTTC | CASSLLQNNYGYTF
- | TRBJ2-7 | TRBV3-1/TRBV3-2 | - | TGTGCCAGCAGCCTTCTTTTCTCCTCCTACGAGCAGTACTTC | CASSLLFSSYEQYF
TRBD1 | TRBJ1-1 | TRBV15 | few | TGTGCCACCAGCAGAGATACAGGGGGCTCAACTGAAGCTTTCTTT | CATSRDTGGSTEAFF
TRBD1 | TRBJ1-4 | TRBV24-1 | - | TGTGCCACCAGTGATAGGGGGACAGGGGGCGAAAAACTGTTTTTT | CATSDRGTGGEKLFF
- | TRBJ2-2 | TRBV6-5 | - | TGTGCCAGCAGCCTGGCGCGCATGGAGGGGGAGCTGTTTTTT | CASSLARMEGELFF
- | TRBJ2-7 | TRBV7-6 | - | TGTGCCAGCAGCTTAGCGCTCGGTTACGAGCAGTACTTC | CASSLALGYEQYF
- | TRBJ1-2 | TRBV28 | - | TGTGCCAGCAGTTTTCCCTCGAGAGGTGGCTATGGCTACACCTTC | CASSFPSRGGYGYTF
TRBD1 | TRBJ1-5 | TRBV10-3 | - | TGTGCCCAGAAAGGGGACAGCCCCAATCAGCCCCAGCATTTT | CAQKGDSPNQPQHF
TRBD1 | TRBJ2-7 | TRBV28 | few | TGTGCCAGCAGTTTATCAGGGACAGCCCACGAGCAGTACTTC | CASSLSGTAHEQYF
- | TRBJ1-6 | TRBV6-5 | once | TGTGCCAGCAGCCGGGGGGTTGATAATTCACCCCTCCACTTT | CASSRGVDNSPLHF
- | TRBJ1-1 | TRBV20-1 | - | TGCAGTGCTAAAGGACAAACTGAAGCTTTCTTT | CSAKGQTEAFF
- | TRBJ2-7 | TRBV29-1 | many | TGCAGCGTGTGGACTACATCCTACGAGCAGTACTTC | CSVWTTSYEQYF
- | TRBJ2-7 | TRBV6-1 | - | TGTGCCAGCAGTGAAGGCTGGGGCACCTACGAGCAGTACTTC | CASSEGWGTYEQYF
- | TRBJ2-7 | TRBV21-1 | - | TGTGCCAGCAGCAATCTCAGCTCCTACGAGCAGTACTTC | CASSNLSSYEQYF
- | TRBJ2-7 | TRBV3-1/TRBV3-2 | few | TGTGCCAGCAGCCAAACCAGTGGACAGGGGACTAGAGAGCAGTACTTC | CASSQTSGQGTREQYF
- | TRBJ2-7 | TRBV6-5 | - | TGTGCCAGCAGATATGGACTGAAGAGCTCCTACGAGCAGTACTTC | CASRYGLKSSYEQYF